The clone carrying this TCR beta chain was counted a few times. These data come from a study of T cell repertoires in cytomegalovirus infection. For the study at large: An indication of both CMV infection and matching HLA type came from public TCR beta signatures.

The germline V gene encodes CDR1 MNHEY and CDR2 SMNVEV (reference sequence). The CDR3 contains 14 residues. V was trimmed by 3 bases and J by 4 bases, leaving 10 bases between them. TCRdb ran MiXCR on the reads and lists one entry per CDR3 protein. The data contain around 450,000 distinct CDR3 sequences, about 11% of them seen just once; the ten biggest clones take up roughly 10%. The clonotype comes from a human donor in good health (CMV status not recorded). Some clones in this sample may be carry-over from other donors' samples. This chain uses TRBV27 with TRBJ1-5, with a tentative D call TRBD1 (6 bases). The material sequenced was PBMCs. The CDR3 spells CASSLNQGNQPQHF. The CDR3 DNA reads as TGTGCCAGCAGTTTGAATCAGGGGAATCAGCCCCAGCATTTT.